The text below deals with one T cell receptor (beta chain). No antigen is known for it. These data are taken from a study of T-cell reconstitution after alpha-beta-depleted transplantation in children. Preparation of the TCRbeta library used unique molecular identifiers. Using its own MiXCR run on the PCR reads, TCRdb lists one record per CDR3 protein. The sample yields hundreds of thousands of distinct CDR3 sequences, under 25% seen once. Study-wide results and limits: Expanded clones from the graft, numbering several hundred, reportedly supplied alpha-beta T cells about two months after transplant. T-cell counts and diversity at one year post-transplant came mainly from newly produced T cells. For some patients, TCRbeta diversity was high at day 60 because of recipient T cells and thymic progenitors that survived.

The CDR3 is made up of 15 amino acids. Germline lookup yields CDR1 MNHEY and CDR2 SVGAGI. J lost 4 bases, V lost 0 bases, and 4 bases had no gene match. The chain carries TRBV6-5 and TRBJ1-1; 8 bases fit TRBD1. This receptor was identified in a boy under two years old who had a stem cell transplant for acute myeloid leukemia, so the T cells may come from the graft donor. Sequences were derived from PBMCs, mostly from graft donor cells, sampled 360 days after TCRalphabeta/CD19-depleted stem cell transplant. The CDR3 is CASSYSTTGGTEAFF. CDR3 coding DNA: TGTGCCAGCAGTTACTCGACCACAGGGGGCACTGAAGCTTTCTTT.